This is a list of T cell receptor beta chains from one sample in a study of prognosis after radiotherapy for stage I lung cancer. TCRdb reprocessed the multiplex PCR reads with MiXCR, giving one entry per CDR3 protein. The sample includes 22,000 or so distinct CDR3 sequences, 43% of them seen just once. This sample comprised PBMCs, obtained before or after stereotactic body radiation therapy (not recorded which). Receptor source: a donor over 45 with non-small cell lung cancer. CDR3s include the opening cysteine and the closing phenylalanine or tryptophan. Clone size is given for some rows only: seen once, a few or many times, or a class if the clone is expanded.

J gene	clone size	V gene	CDR3 protein
TRBJ1-2	few	TRBV20-1	CSASGRWGNYGYTF
TRBJ2-2	NA	TRBV7-2	CASNLSGLAANTGELFF
TRBJ1-2	once	TRBV12-3/TRBV12-4	CASSRGNGYTF
TRBJ2-1	many	TRBV5-4	CASSSISGGNEQFF
TRBJ1-2	NA	TRBV7-9	CASSQDCGGYTF
TRBJ2-3	many	TRBV11-3	CASSPGLAGVSTPTDTQYF
TRBJ2-7	many	TRBV20-1	CSALVGTGNYEQYF
TRBJ1-1	many	TRBV29-1	CSVDGGLTEAFF
TRBJ2-2	NA	TRBV6-1	CASSETGGSVTWELFF
TRBJ2-7	many	TRBV4-3	CASSLGGQGAHEQYF
TRBJ1-1	NA	TRBV18	CASSLQNSPEAFF
TRBJ1-2	many	TRBV10-3	CAISEYRNYGYTF
TRBJ2-5	many	TRBV11-2	CASSLVGTGTGERETQYF
TRBJ2-7	medium-sized	TRBV28	CASSAQGFGRRSSYEQYF
TRBJ2-4	NA	TRBV18	CASSLWGPGVTKNIQYF
TRBJ2-1	many	TRBV24-1	CATSVKPGLAGGRLYNEQFF